This TCR beta chain was sequenced for a study of molecular identifiers for immune sequencing clone quantification. V was clipped by 2 bases and J by 3 bases, with 8 bases between them. This CDR3 spans 15 amino acids. Germline CDR1 MNHEY, CDR2 SVGEGT. TCRdb used MiXCR to reprocess the PCR reads, holding one entry per CDR3 protein. The sample records nearly 650,000 distinct CDR3 sequences, about 25% being singletons. This clonotype showed up just a few times. This receptor was taken from a human donor in good health. Some libraries in this study had Jurkat cell RNA spiked in. The V gene is TRBV6-2 or TRBV6-3, the J gene TRBJ2-6; D is possibly TRBD1 (5 bases). The specimen was naive CD8+ T cells from blood, with Jurkat cell RNA spiked in. Subset here: FACS-sorted CD8+CD4-CCR7+CD45RA+ naive T cells. The CDR3 region is CASSYKGFGANVLTF. The CDR3 coding sequence is TGTGCCAGCAGTTACAAGGGGTTTGGGGCCAACGTCCTGACTTTC.